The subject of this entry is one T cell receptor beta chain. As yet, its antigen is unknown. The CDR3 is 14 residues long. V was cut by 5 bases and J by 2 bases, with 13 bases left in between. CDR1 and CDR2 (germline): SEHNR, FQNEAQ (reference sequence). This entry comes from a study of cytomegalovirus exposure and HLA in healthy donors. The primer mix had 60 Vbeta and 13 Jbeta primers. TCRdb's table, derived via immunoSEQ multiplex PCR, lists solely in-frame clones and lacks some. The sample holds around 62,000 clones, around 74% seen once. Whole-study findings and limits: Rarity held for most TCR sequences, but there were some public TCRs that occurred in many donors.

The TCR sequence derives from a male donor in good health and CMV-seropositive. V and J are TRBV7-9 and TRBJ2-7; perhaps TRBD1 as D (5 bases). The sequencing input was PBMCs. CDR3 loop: CASSRGQVTYEQYF. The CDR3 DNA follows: TGTGCCAGCAGCCGCGGACAAGTTACCTACGAGCAGTACTTC.